This TCR beta chain was retrieved from a study of T-cell reconstitution after alpha-beta-depleted transplantation in children. Study-wide results and limits: In some patients, recipient T cells and intrathymic progenitors surviving conditioning explained high day-60 diversity. T-cell counts and diversity at one year post-transplant came mainly from newly produced T cells.

Germline CDR1 is MNHEY and CDR2 is SVGEGT. Trimming removed 2 bases at V and 3 bases at J, with 8 bases between. The length of the CDR3 is 13 residues. Preparing the TCRbeta library involved the use of unique molecular identifiers. TCRdb used MiXCR to reprocess the PCR reads, holding one entry per CDR3 protein. The sample contains 450,000 to 600,000 distinct CDR3 sequences, over 9.5% of which appear only once. This clonotype was observed at least ten times. Its antigen is as yet unknown. J is TRBJ2-7 and V is TRBV6-2 or TRBV6-3; D uncertain. The specimen was PBMCs, collected before TCRalphabeta/CD19-depleted stem cell transplant. The clonotype was recovered from a child aged 2 to 10 with inherited bone marrow failure, due to receive a stem cell transplant. The CDR3 reads CASSYRLSYEQYF. CDR3 nucleotide sequence: TGTGCCAGCAGTTACCGGCTGAGCTACGAGCAGTACTTC.